This T cell receptor beta chain was sequenced in a study of blood T cell repertoires in COVID-19. Overall study: Italy, Spain and the United States were the sources of the convalescent and acute COVID-19 samples. PBMCs, B-cell-depleted T cells, or T cells were the source of the cDNA or gDNA that made up the material.

From germline, CDR1 is LNHDA and CDR2 SQIVND (reference sequence). CDR3 size: 19 residues. V lost 0 bases to trimming and J lost 0 bases, with 20 bases between them. As processed by the authors: Estimates of nucleated cell counts were drawn from the amplification of reference gene primers. Profiled with immunoSEQ multiplex PCR; TCRdb holds only in-frame clones, not every one. That table furnishes V, J and clone size, whereas the DNA furnished D and trimming. The sample includes roughly 36,000 clones, approximately 91% of them seen just once. The sequence came from a man aged 55-75 years with active or convalescent COVID-19. This chain links TRBV19 with TRBJ1-1, with D unclear. The sample taken for sequencing was peripheral blood. The CDR3 region is CASSIDLGRGFAMNTEAFF. The CDR3 DNA is TGTGCCAGTAGTATAGATCTAGGTCGAGGTTTCGCCATGAACACTGAAGCTTTCTTT.